These 20 T cell receptor beta chains came from one sample sequenced in a study of early T cells in non-severe SARS-CoV-2 infection. TCRdb re-called the 5' RACE reads through MiXCR, storing one row per CDR3 protein. The data contain more than 40,000 distinct CDR3 sequences, over 3% of them seen just once; the ten biggest clones take up roughly 3%. Sample: whole blood. The receptors come from an adult who was a healthcare worker with PCR-confirmed SARS-CoV-2 infection or an uninfected control (not recorded which).

This clonotype was picked up many times. In DNA, the CDR3 is TGTGCCAGCAGTGAAGGAGATAGCGGGGGAGATACGCAGTATTTT. Translated, it gives CASSEGDSGGDTQYF. The chain is built from TRBV6-4 and TRBJ2-3; 9 positions agree with TRBD2. CDR1 MRHNA and CDR2 SNTAGT come from the germline V gene. Trimming cost V 3 bases and J 5 bases; bases outside gene matches: 6. This CDR3 spans 15 amino acids.

At least ten counts were recorded for this clonotype. The V call is TRBV4-2, the J call TRBJ1-3; TRBD1 matches at 10 bases. The CDR3 extends over 18 amino acids. V lost 6 bases, J lost 0 bases, and 11 bases stayed unmatched. CDR1 is LGHNA, CDR2 YNFKEQ, per germline. CDR3 amino acids: CASSPLGTGVGSGNTIYF. The CDR3 coding sequence is TGTGCCAGCAGTCCGCTAGGGACAGGGGTCGGCTCTGGAAACACCATATATTTT.

This clonotype has a count of ten or more. The V gene is TRBV7-9, the J gene TRBJ2-1; 11 bases line up with TRBD2. This CDR3 has 16 amino acids. V dropped 5 bases and J dropped 6; count of bases not matched to a gene: 9. Germline assignment: CDR1 SEHNR and CDR2 FQNEAQ (reference sequence). The CDR3 reads CASSPQLAGARNEQFF. CDR3 in DNA: TGTGCCAGCAGCCCTCAACTAGCGGGAGCACGCAATGAGCAGTTCTTC. Supplemented by reference TRBV7-9 and TRBJ2-1, the full variable domain reads DTGVSQNPRHKITKRGQNVTFRCDPISEHNRLYWYRQTLGQGPEFLTYFQNEAQLEKSRLLSDRFSAERPKGSFSTLEIQRTEQGDSAMYLCASSPQLAGARNEQFFGPGTRLTVL.

This clonotype was counted at least ten times. CDR3 bases: TGTGCCAGCTCACCCCCCGCCGCCTCCACCTACGAGCAGTACTTC. Encoded protein: CASSPPAASTYEQYF. V gene TRBV18 combines with J gene TRBJ2-7; D gene unclear. The CDR3 runs to 15 residues. CDR1 KGHSH and CDR2 LQKENI come from the germline V gene. Deletions cut 3 bases from V and 2 bases from J, with 14 bases between.

This clonotype was observed at least ten times. J is TRBJ1-1 and V is TRBV6-6; D gene uncertain. CDR1 is MNHNY, CDR2 SVGAGI, per germline (reference sequence). Trimming took 6 bases from V and 0 from J, leaving 8 bases between them. The CDR3 covers 13 residues. As DNA, the CDR3 is TGTGCCAGCAGCTCCAAGCTGAACACTGAAGCTTTCTTT. This gives the protein CASSSKLNTEAFF.

In regard to this clonotype: Sequence at one end of the junction differs from germline and may be a read error. The chain combines TRBV2 with TRBJ2-5; the D is unclear. This CDR3 region has 16 residues. CDR1 is SNHLY, CDR2 FYNNEI, per germline. The CDR3 loop reads CGSSEAIGSGRETQYF. CDR3 bases: TGTGGCAGCAGTGAAGCTATAGGGTCCGGTCGGGAGACCCAGTACTTC.

This clonotype was seen repeatedly, ten times or more. The V call is TRBV12-3 or TRBV12-4, the J call TRBJ2-3; 8 positions match TRBD2. The trim removed 5 bases at V and 2 bases at J, leaving 9 bases unmatched. There are 16 residues in the CDR3. In DNA form, the CDR3 reads TGTGCCAGCAGTCACTCCAGCGGGAGCCACACAGATACGCAGTATTTT. Protein sequence: CASSHSSGSHTDTQYF.

This clonotype has a count of ten or more. The V call is TRBV12-3 or TRBV12-4, the J call TRBJ2-2; maybe TRBD1 (6 bases). The V gene lost 6 bases and the J gene lost 6 bases, with 11 bases spanning the gap. The CDR3 runs 13 residues. CDR3 protein: CASRPEGAGELFF. The CDR3 region has the DNA TGTGCCAGCAGACCCGAGGGGGCCGGGGAGCTGTTTTTT.

In its sample, this clonotype was seen a few times. The J gene is TRBJ2-2, the V gene TRBV2, with a weak D call TRBD2 (6 bases). In germline, CDR1 is SNHLY, CDR2 FYNNEI. The CDR3 is 14 residues long. The V gene lost 8 bases and the J gene lost 5 bases, with 15 bases spanning the gap. DNA for the CDR3: TGTGCCAGCCGCAGACTAGTTGGGACCGGGGAGCTGTTTTTT. This codes for CASRRLVGTGELFF.

This clonotype was observed many times. V usage is TRBV7-2 and J usage is TRBJ2-3; D unresolved. The V end lost 3 bases, the J end lost 5 bases, and 9 bases lay between the germline ends. Germline V gives CDR1 SGHTA, CDR2 FQGNSA. The CDR3 spans 13 residues. The CDR3 DNA sequence: TGTGCCAGCAGCTTTAGTGGTGAAGATACGCAGTATTTT. Amino acids: CASSFSGEDTQYF.

This clonotype occurred many times. V is TRBV7-9 and J is TRBJ1-1; D ambiguous. In germline, CDR1 is SEHNR, CDR2 FQNEAQ (reference sequence). V lost 7 bases and J lost 0, with 9 bases in between. This CDR3 spans 13 amino acids. Here the CDR3 DNA reads TGTGCCAGCACTACAACAATGAACACTGAAGCTTTCTTT. Protein product: CASTTTMNTEAFF. The full variable domain, its missing parts supplied by reference TRBV7-9 and TRBJ1-1, is DTGVSQNPRHKITKRGQNVTFRCDPISEHNRLYWYRQTLGQGPEFLTYFQNEAQLEKSRLLSDRFSAERPKGSFSTLEIQRTEQGDSAMYLCASTTTMNTEAFFGQGTRLTVV.

Many counts were recorded for this clonotype. The rearrangement joins TRBV6-6 to TRBJ2-7; 9 bases map to TRBD1. The CDR3 has 18 amino acids. The V segment lost 6 bases and the J segment 1 base; nucleotides outside the gene matches: 16. Germline CDR1 MNHNY, CDR2 SVGAGI (reference sequence). The CDR3 region is CASSSAPGQGLRSYEQYF. CDR3 sequence (DNA): TGTGCCAGCAGCTCAGCACCGGGACAGGGTTTACGATCCTACGAGCAGTACTTC.

J is TRBJ2-7 and V is TRBV6-1, with D perhaps matching TRBD1 or TRBD2 (5 bases each). This CDR3 spans 17 amino acids. With 0 bases removed from V and 6 bases from J, the gap between germline ends came to 21 bases. Germline V gene sequence: CDR1 MNHNS, CDR2 SASEGT. The CDR3 coding sequence is TGTGCCAGCAGTGAAGCCTTTGGAGCGACTGGGGGTGGCGAGCAGTACTTC. Protein product: CASSEAFGATGGGEQYF.

There are many counts of this clonotype. In DNA form, the CDR3 reads TGTGCCAGTAATCCCCCCAAAGAGGTACCCTACGAGCAGTACTTC. Its translation: CASNPPKEVPYEQYF. The chain employs TRBV19 and TRBJ2-7; no definite D call. V gave up 7 bases and J gave up 2 bases, with 18 bases separating them. CDR3 length: 15 residues. CDR1 and CDR2 from the germline V gene are LNHDA and SQIVND (reference sequence).

This clonotype was counted many times. V is TRBV29-1 and J is TRBJ2-3; 8 bases align to TRBD1. The CDR3 runs to 13 residues. CDR1 is SQVTM, CDR2 ANQGSEA, per germline. V was pared by 5 bases and J by 6 bases, with 7 bases of the junction left unmatched. CDR3 DNA sequence: TGCAGCGTTCCACGGACAGGGCGGGATACGCAGTATTTT. Its translation is CSVPRTGRDTQYF.

The sample holds many counts of this clonotype. The chain employs TRBV6-1 and TRBJ1-1; D ambiguous. The germline gives CDR1 MNHNS, CDR2 SASEGT. The germline V and J ends were trimmed by 4 bases and 7 bases, with 13 bases remaining between them. The CDR3 covers 13 residues. CDR3 DNA: TGTGCCAGCAGTGCAGCGGAGGTTTTTGAAGCTTTCTTT. Its translation: CASSAAEVFEAFF.

This clonotype appeared a few times. The chain is built from TRBV12-3 or TRBV12-4 and TRBJ2-3; tentative D call: TRBD1 (6 bases). V shed 5 bases and J shed 2 bases, with 17 bases lying between them. This CDR3 has 16 amino acids. CDR3 protein: CASSRRGRGATDTQYF. In nucleotides, the CDR3 is TGTGCCAGCAGTCGAAGGGGCAGGGGCGCCACAGATACGCAGTATTTT.

This clonotype was recorded a few times. The CDR3 region is CASSRGRQPQHF. The CDR3 DNA sequence: TGTGCCAGTAGTAGGGGGCGGCAGCCCCAGCATTTT. The chain employs TRBV19 and TRBJ1-5, with D possibly TRBD1 on 6 matching bases. The CDR3 length is 12 residues. Trimming removed 4 bases from V and 7 bases from J, with 8 bases in between. In germline, CDR1 is LNHDA, CDR2 SQIVND (reference sequence).

This clonotype was detected many times. V gene TRBV11-2 combines with J gene TRBJ2-3; 9 positions agree with TRBD1. The CDR3 loop spans 15 amino acids. Germline trimming cut 5 bases from V and 1 base from J; bases unmatched to any gene: 4. Germline loops: CDR1 SGHAT, CDR2 FQNNGV. CDR3: CASSPGQGGTDTQYF. CDR3 bases: TGTGCCAGCAGCCCGGGACAGGGCGGCACAGATACGCAGTATTTT.

This clonotype was picked up many times. The CDR3 nucleotides read TGTGCCAGCACCGACCCGACAGGGTCTGGGGAGACCCAGTACTTC. It encodes CASTDPTGSGETQYF. The V gene is TRBV7-2, the J gene TRBJ2-5; 7 bases align to TRBD1. The CDR3 is 15 amino acids. The V and J ends lost 7 bases and 5 bases, in that order; junction bases with no gene match: 13. Per germline, CDR1 SGHTA and CDR2 FQGNSA.